Following are 20 T cell receptor beta chains from one sample sequenced in a study of T-cell memory formation after mild COVID-19 (dated by TCRdb to the early 2020s). Libraries were prepared through 5' RACE. TCRdb lists the instrument as Illumina NovaSeq 6000. The public reads were reanalyzed by TCRdb: fastp trimming at Q25, MiXCR alignment, in-frame beta chains only. Each entry is one CDR3 protein sequence, shown with its most common DNA and genes. The sample profile shows roughly 450,000 distinct CDR3 sequences; around a sixth of them were found once. Clones ranked in the top ten supply about 12% of the sample. Material: PBMCs or a T cell subset sorted from them (not recorded which). These receptors were obtained from an adult woman who had mild COVID-19 (a few samples of this study predate the infection). The sample titles of this study are shuffled in the database, so cell type and time point are left out; the donor was told from shared clones.

V is TRBV9 and J is TRBJ2-2; D unresolved. The germline V gene encodes CDR1 SGDLS and CDR2 YYNGEE. The V gene lost 5 bases and the J gene lost 3 bases, with 11 bases spanning the gap. This CDR3 has 14 residues. CDR3 nucleotides: TGTGCCAGCAGTCGGCACCTGGACACCGGGGAGCTGTTTTTT. It is translated as CASSRHLDTGELFF.

A few counts support this clonotype. The chain is built from TRBV3-1 and TRBJ2-4; tentatively, D is TRBD2 (6 bases). CDR3 length: 15 amino acids. Germline CDR1 is LGHDT and CDR2 is YNNKEL (reference sequence). The V gene lost 5 bases and the J gene lost 8 bases, with 19 bases spanning the gap. This CDR3 is CASSSPGDFPDIQYF. The CDR3, as DNA: TGTGCCAGCAGCTCTCCGGGGGACTTCCCGGACATTCAGTACTTC.

The chain carries TRBV7-6 and TRBJ2-7, with 10 nucleotides matching TRBD1. Germline assignment: CDR1 SGHVS and CDR2 FNYEAQ. This CDR3 region has 13 residues. The J segment lost 5 bases and the V segment lost 5 bases, leaving 3 bases of the junction unmatched. The CDR3 sequence is CASSAGQGHEQYF. As DNA, the CDR3 is TGTGCCAGCAGCGCGGGACAGGGGCACGAGCAGTACTTC.

V gene TRBV7-9 combines with J gene TRBJ2-7, with TRBD2 identical over 13 bases. The CDR3 length is 14 residues. With 7 bases clipped from V and 5 bases from J, the junction kept 5 bases outside the gene matches. Germline V gene data show CDR1 as SEHNR and CDR2 as FQNEAQ (reference sequence). The CDR3 region has the DNA TGTGCCAGCACCAGACTAGCGGGAGGAAACGAGCAGTACTTC. It specifies CASTRLAGGNEQYF.

This clonotype was seen only a few times. This chain links TRBV12-3 or TRBV12-4 with TRBJ1-5; D is unresolved. V was clipped by 2 bases and J by 6 bases, with 11 bases between them. The CDR3 runs to 14 residues. The CDR3 DNA reads TGTGCCAGCAGTTTACTTGGGATCGGTCAGCCCCAGCATTTT. Encoded protein: CASSLLGIGQPQHF.

This chain uses TRBV5-1 with TRBJ1-1; no definite D call. CDR3 size: 14 residues. Germline V gene data show CDR1 as SGHRS and CDR2 as YFSETQ. Trimming left V 4 bases short and J 3 bases short, with 13 bases between. CDR3 loop: CASSPVGEDTEAFF. The CDR3, as DNA: TGCGCCAGCAGCCCAGTCGGGGAGGACACTGAAGCTTTCTTT.

The chain uses TRBV7-9 and TRBJ1-5; D gene unclear. The CDR3 contains 11 residues. Germline V gene lookup returns CDR1 SEHNR and CDR2 FQNEAQ (reference sequence). V was clipped by 1 base and J by 12 bases, with 7 bases between them. In nucleotides, the CDR3 is TGTGCCAGCAGCTTAGGGAACAGCCAGCATTTT. Amino acids: CASSLGNSQHF.

This clonotype was seen a few times. The chain couples TRBV20-1 to TRBJ2-1, with D possibly being TRBD1 or TRBD2 (5 bases each). V lost 6 bases to trimming and J lost 2 bases, with 17 bases between them. Germline V CDR1 and CDR2: DFQATT, SNEGSKA (reference sequence). The CDR3 covers 15 residues. Written as DNA, the CDR3 is TGCAGTGCATCGTCCGGGACGGAGACCTACAATGAGCAGTTCTTC. Amino acids: CSASSGTETYNEQFF.

This clonotype showed up just a few times. The J gene is TRBJ2-1, the V gene TRBV7-8; D is unresolved. CDR3 length: 16 residues. Trimming took 4 bases from V and 0 from J, leaving 13 bases between them. Germline-derived CDR1 and CDR2 are SGHVS and FQNEAQ. CDR3 amino acids: CASSSGESSSYNEQFF. CDR3 nucleotide sequence: TGTGCCAGCAGCTCAGGAGAATCCAGCTCCTACAATGAGCAGTTCTTC. Based on the CDR3 plus reference TRBV7-8 and TRBJ2-1, the full variable domain is GAGVSQSPRYKVAKRGQDVALRCDPISGHVSLFWYQQALGQGPEFLTYFQNEAQLDKSGLPSDRFFAERPEGSVSTLKIQRTQQEDSAVYLCASSSGESSSYNEQFFGPGTRLTVL.

The count of this clonotype is one. This rearrangement joins TRBV5-4 to TRBJ2-7, with 11 bases that match TRBD2. This CDR3 has 17 residues. The germline V gene encodes CDR1 SGHNT and CDR2 YYREEE (reference sequence). The V segment lost 4 bases and the J segment 3 bases; nucleotides outside the gene matches: 12. CDR3 coding DNA: TGTGCCAGCAGCCTTGGCGGGGGGACTAGCGGATACTACGAGCAGTACTTC. Translating it yields CASSLGGGTSGYYEQYF. Full variable domain (remainder filled in from reference TRBV5-4 and TRBJ2-7): ETGVTQSPTHLIKTRGQQVTLRCSSQSGHNTVSWYQQALGQGPQFIFQYYREEENGRGNFPPRFSGLQFPNYSSELNVNALELDDSALYLCASSLGGGTSGYYEQYFGPGTRLTVT.

There are a few counts of this clonotype. The gene calls are TRBV27 and TRBJ2-1; the D gene is possibly TRBD2 (6 bases). Germline CDR1 reads MNHEY; CDR2 reads SMNVEV (reference sequence). The V gene lost 5 bases and the J gene lost 2 bases, with 22 bases spanning the gap. This CDR3 contains 18 residues. The CDR3 coding sequence is TGTGCCAGCAGTCCGGCCCTCCGGGACTCCAAAGCCTACAATGAGCAGTTCTTC. This encodes CASSPALRDSKAYNEQFF.

The V call is TRBV3-1, the J call TRBJ2-4; D is perhaps TRBD1 (5 bases). From germline, CDR1 is LGHDT and CDR2 YNNKEL (reference sequence). This CDR3 region has 13 residues. The ends were cut back, 2 bases at V and 6 bases at J, with 8 bases in the middle. The CDR3: CASSQPQGNIQYF. Here the CDR3 DNA reads TGTGCCAGCAGCCAACCCCAGGGAAACATTCAGTACTTC.

This clonotype came up a few times. This chain joins TRBV30 and TRBJ1-1; possible D gene TRBD1, 6 bases. Germline values: CDR1 GTSNPN, CDR2 SVGIG (reference sequence). The CDR3 has 14 amino acids. The V gene lost 2 bases and the J gene lost 0 bases, with 10 bases spanning the gap. The CDR3 loop reads CAWSRGQLNTEAFF. The CDR3, as DNA: TGTGCCTGGAGTCGCGGACAGCTGAACACTGAAGCTTTCTTT. The whole variable domain, remainder taken from reference TRBV30 and TRBJ1-1, is SQTIHQWPATLVQPVGSPLSLECTVEGTSNPNLYWYRQAAGRGLQLLFYSVGIGQISSEVPQNLSASRPQDRQFILSSKKLLLSDSGFYLCAWSRGQLNTEAFFGQGTRLTVV.

This clonotype was detected only a few times. V usage is TRBV5-1 and J usage is TRBJ1-1, with TRBD1 as a possible D gene (5 bases). The CDR3 sequence is 15 residues long. CDR1 and CDR2 (germline): SGHRS, YFSETQ. Trimming stripped 2 bases from V and 0 bases from J, with 11 bases between. The chain's CDR3 is CASSFRRGVNTEAFF. The DNA of the CDR3 is TGCGCCAGCAGCTTCCGAAGGGGAGTGAACACTGAAGCTTTCTTT. Supplemented by reference TRBV5-1 and TRBJ1-1, the full variable domain reads KAGVTQTPRYLIKTRGQQVTLSCSPISGHRSVSWYQQTPGQGLQFLFEYFSETQRNKGNFPGRFSGRQFSNSRSEMNVSTLELGDSALYLCASSFRRGVNTEAFFGQGTRLTVV.

This clonotype was picked up a small number of times. The V call is TRBV19, the J call TRBJ1-2; TRBD1 matches 9 bases. The germline V gene encodes CDR1 LNHDA and CDR2 SQIVND (reference sequence). J gave up 2 bases and V 0 bases, and 4 bases lay outside the gene matches. The CDR3 length is 16 residues. The CDR3 here is CASSIDLGTGNYGYTF. In DNA form, the CDR3 reads TGTGCCAGTAGTATAGATCTTGGGACAGGGAACTATGGCTACACCTTC.

This sequence joins TRBV21-1 and TRBJ1-4. TRBV21-1 is given as a pseudogene. This CDR3 contains 15 residues. The CDR3 loop reads CASSKVGGANEKLFF. As DNA, the CDR3 is TGTGCCAGCAGCAAAGTCGGTGGGGCTAATGAAAAACTGTTTTTT.

This chain links TRBV28 with TRBJ2-5; unclear D gene. Trimming shortened V by 2 bases and J by 1 base, and 11 bases separated the two germline ends. The CDR3 contains 15 residues. The germline V gene has CDR1 MDHEN and CDR2 SYDVKM. The CDR3 loop reads CASSLIAQGQETQYF. The CDR3 coding sequence is TGTGCCAGCAGTTTAATAGCCCAAGGCCAAGAGACCCAGTACTTC.

This clonotype was seen ten or more times. The V gene is TRBV7-8, the J gene TRBJ1-1; no clear D. Deletions cut 0 bases from V and 1 base from J, with 6 bases between. The CDR3 loop spans 14 amino acids. CDR1 and CDR2 (germline): SGHVS, FQNEAQ. This CDR3 reads CASSLAGQNTEAFF. CDR3 DNA: TGTGCCAGCAGCTTAGCGGGCCAGAACACTGAAGCTTTCTTT.

This clonotype was detected only a few times. V usage is TRBV2 and J usage is TRBJ2-2; no definite D call. V dropped 1 base and J dropped 3 bases, with 9 bases sitting between them. The CDR3 sequence is 15 residues long. CDR1 and CDR2 from the germline V gene are SNHLY and FYNNEI. CDR3 sequence: CASSEVGSDTGELFF. CDR3 nucleotide sequence: TGTGCCAGCAGTGAAGTAGGGTCCGACACCGGGGAGCTGTTTTTT.

This clonotype was recorded a few times. This chain uses TRBV12-3 or TRBV12-4 with TRBJ2-5, with 10 positions matching TRBD2. The CDR3 is made up of 15 amino acids. Trimming removed 6 bases from V and 2 bases from J; junction bases left unmatched: 6. The CDR3 protein is CASSPLAGAQETQYF. The CDR3 DNA reads TGTGCCAGCAGCCCTCTAGCGGGGGCACAAGAGACCCAGTACTTC.